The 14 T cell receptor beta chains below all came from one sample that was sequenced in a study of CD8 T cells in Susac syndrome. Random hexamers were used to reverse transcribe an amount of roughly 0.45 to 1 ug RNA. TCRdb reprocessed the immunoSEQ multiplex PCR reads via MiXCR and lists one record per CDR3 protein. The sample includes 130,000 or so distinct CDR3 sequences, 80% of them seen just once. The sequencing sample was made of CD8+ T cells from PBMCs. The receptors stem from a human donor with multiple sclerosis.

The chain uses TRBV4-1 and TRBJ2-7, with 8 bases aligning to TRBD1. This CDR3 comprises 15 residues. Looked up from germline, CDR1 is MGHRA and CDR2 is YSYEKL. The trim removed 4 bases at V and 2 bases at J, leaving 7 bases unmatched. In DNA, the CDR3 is TGCGCCAGCAGCCCCTCCGGACAGGGAACCTACGAGCAGTACTTC. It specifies CASSPSGQGTYEQYF.

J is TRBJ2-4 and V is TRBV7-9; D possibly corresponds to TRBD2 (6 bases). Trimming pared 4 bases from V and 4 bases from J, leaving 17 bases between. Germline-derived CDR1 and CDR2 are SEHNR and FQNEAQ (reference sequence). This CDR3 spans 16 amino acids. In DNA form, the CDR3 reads TGTGCCAGCAGCTCTGCCTCTGGAGGGAGAAAAAACATTCAGTACTTC. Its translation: CASSSASGGRKNIQYF. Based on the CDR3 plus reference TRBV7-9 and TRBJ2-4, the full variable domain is DTGVSQNPRHKITKRGQNVTFRCDPISEHNRLYWYRQTLGQGPEFLTYFQNEAQLEKSRLLSDRFSAERPKGSFSTLEIQRTEQGDSAMYLCASSSASGGRKNIQYFGAGTRLSVL.

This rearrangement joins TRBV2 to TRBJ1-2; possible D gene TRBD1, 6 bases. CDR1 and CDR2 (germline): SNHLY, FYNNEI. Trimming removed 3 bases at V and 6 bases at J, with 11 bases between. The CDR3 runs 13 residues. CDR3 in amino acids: CASSDWGPDGYTF. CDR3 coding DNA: TGTGCCAGCAGTGATTGGGGGCCCGATGGCTACACCTTC.

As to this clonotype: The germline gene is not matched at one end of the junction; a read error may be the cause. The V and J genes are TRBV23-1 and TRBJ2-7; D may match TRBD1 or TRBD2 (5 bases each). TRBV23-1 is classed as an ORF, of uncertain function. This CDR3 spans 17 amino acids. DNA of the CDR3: TGCACCAGCAGTCAATGGGACCGACAGAACAGAAACTACGAGCAGTACTTC. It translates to CTSSQWDRQNRNYEQYF.

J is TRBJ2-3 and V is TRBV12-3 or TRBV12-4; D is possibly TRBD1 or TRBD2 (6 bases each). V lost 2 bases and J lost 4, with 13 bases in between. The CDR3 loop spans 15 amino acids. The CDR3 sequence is CASSLTRGRADTQYF. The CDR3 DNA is TGTGCCAGCAGTTTAACCCGGGGGCGCGCAGATACGCAGTATTTT.

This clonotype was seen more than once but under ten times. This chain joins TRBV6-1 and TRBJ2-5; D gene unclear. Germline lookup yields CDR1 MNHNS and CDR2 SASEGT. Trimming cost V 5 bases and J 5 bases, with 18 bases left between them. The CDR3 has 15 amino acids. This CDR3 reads CASSPDTVGWETQYF. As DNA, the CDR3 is TGTGCCAGCAGTCCCGACACGGTGGGTTGGGAGACCCAGTACTTC.

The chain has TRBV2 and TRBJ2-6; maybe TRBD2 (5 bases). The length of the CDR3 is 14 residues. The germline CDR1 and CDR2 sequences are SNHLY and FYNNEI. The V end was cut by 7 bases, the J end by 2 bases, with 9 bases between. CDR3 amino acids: CASTRAAGANVLTF. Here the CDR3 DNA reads TGTGCCAGCACACGAGCGGCTGGGGCCAACGTCCTGACTTTC.

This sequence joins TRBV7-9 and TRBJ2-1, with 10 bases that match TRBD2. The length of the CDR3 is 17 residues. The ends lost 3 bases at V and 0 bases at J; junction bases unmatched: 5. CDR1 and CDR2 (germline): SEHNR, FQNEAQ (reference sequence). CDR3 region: CASSFPTSGASYNEQFF. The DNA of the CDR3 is TGTGCCAGCAGCTTCCCAACTAGCGGGGCCTCCTACAATGAGCAGTTCTTC.

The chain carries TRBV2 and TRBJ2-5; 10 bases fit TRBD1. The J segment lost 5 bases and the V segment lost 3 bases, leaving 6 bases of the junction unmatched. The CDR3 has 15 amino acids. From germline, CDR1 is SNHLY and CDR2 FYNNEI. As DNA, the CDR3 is TGTGCCAGCAGTGAGGGACAGGGGCTTCGGGAGACCCAGTACTTC. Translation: CASSEGQGLRETQYF.

The CDR3 region has the DNA TGTGCCAGCAGTTTGACTCTTGAGGGCTACGAGCAGTACTTC. It is translated as CASSLTLEGYEQYF. The chain uses TRBV28 and TRBJ2-7, with D possibly TRBD2 on 5 matching bases. The CDR3 has 14 residues. V lost 3 bases to trimming and J lost 3 bases, with 12 bases between them. Germline lookup yields CDR1 MDHEN and CDR2 SYDVKM.

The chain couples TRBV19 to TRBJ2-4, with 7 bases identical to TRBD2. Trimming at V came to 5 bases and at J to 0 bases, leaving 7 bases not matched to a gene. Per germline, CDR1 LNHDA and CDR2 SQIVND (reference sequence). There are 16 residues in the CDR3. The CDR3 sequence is CASSASSGLAKNIQYF. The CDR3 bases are TGTGCCAGTAGTGCCTCTAGCGGTCTAGCCAAAAACATTCAGTACTTC.

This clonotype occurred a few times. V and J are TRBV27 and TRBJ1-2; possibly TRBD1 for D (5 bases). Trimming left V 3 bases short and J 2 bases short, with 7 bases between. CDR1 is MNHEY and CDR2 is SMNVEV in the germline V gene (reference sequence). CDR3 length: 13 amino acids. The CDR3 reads CASSLGGNYGYTF. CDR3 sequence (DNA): TGTGCCAGCAGTTTGGGGGGAAACTATGGCTACACCTTC.

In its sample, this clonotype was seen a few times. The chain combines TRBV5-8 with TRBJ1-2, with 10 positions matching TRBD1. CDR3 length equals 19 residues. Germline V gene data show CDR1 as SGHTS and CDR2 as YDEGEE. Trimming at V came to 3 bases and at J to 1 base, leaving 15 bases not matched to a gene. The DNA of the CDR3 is TGTGCCAGCAGCTCAGGACCGGGACAGGGGCCGTTCCTTAACTATGGCTACACCTTC. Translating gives CASSSGPGQGPFLNYGYTF.

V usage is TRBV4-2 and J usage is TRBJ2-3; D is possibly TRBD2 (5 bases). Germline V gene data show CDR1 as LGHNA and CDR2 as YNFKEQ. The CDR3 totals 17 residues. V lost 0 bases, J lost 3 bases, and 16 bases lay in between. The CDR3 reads CASSQDLAPGETDTQYF. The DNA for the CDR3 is TGTGCCAGCAGCCAAGATTTGGCCCCCGGGGAGACAGATACGCAGTATTTT.